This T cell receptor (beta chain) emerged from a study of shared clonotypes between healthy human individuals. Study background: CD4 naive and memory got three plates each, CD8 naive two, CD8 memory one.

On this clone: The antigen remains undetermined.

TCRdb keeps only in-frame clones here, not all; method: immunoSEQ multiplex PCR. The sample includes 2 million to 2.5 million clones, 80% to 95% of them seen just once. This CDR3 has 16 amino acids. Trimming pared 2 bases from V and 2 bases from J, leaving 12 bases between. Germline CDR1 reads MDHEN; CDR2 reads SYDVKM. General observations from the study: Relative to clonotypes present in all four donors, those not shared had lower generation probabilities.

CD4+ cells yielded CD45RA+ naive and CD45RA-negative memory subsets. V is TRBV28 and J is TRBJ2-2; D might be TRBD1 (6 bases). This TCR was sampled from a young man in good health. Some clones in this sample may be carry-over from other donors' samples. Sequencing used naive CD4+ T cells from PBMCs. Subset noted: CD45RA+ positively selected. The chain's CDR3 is CASSLNRDTNTGELFF. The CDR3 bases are TGTGCCAGCAGTTTAAATAGGGACACAAACACCGGGGAGCTGTTTTTT.